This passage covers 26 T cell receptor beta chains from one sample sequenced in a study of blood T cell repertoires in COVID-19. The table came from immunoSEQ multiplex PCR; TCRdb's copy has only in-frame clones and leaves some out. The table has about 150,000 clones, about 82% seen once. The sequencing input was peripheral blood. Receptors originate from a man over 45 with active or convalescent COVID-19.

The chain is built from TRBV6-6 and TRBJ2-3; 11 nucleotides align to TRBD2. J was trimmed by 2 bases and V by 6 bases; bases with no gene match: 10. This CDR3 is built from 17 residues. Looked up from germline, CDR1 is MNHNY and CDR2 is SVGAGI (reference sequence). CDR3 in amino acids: CASRRRGTSGPTDTQYF. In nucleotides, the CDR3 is TGTGCCAGCAGACGAAGGGGGACTAGCGGACCCACAGATACGCAGTATTTT.

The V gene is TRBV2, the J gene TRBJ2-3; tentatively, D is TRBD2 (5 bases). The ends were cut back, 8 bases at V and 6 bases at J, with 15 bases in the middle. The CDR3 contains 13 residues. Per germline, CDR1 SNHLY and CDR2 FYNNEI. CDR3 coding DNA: TGTGCCAGCGGGAGTCTGAACGCCGATACGCAGTATTTT. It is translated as CASGSLNADTQYF.

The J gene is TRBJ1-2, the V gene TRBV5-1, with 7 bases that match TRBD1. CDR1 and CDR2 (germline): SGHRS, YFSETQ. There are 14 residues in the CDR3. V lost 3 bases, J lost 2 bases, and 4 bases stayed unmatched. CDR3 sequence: CASSYGTENYGYTF. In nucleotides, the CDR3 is TGCGCCAGCAGCTACGGGACAGAAAACTATGGCTACACCTTC.

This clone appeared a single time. The CDR3 nucleotides are TGTGCCAGTAGTGTCCGACAGGTATATAATGAAAAACTGTTTTTT. Translation gives CASSVRQVYNEKLFF. The rearrangement uses TRBV19 and TRBJ1-4; maybe TRBD1 (6 bases). The V end was cut by 5 bases, the J end by 4 bases, with 14 bases between. The CDR3 contains 15 residues. In germline, CDR1 is LNHDA, CDR2 SQIVND (reference sequence).

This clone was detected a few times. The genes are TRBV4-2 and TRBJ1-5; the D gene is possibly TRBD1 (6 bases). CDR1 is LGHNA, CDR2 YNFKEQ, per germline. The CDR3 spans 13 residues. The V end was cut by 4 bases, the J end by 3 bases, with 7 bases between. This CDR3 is CASSRDNNQPQHF. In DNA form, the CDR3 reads TGTGCCAGCAGCCGGGACAACAATCAGCCCCAGCATTTT.

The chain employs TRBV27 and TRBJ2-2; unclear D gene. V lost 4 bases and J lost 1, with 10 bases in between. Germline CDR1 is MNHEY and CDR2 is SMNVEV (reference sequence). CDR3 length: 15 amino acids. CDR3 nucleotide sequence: TGTGCCAGCAGTTCGAGATATGTGAACACCGGGGAGCTGTTTTTT. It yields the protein CASSSRYVNTGELFF.

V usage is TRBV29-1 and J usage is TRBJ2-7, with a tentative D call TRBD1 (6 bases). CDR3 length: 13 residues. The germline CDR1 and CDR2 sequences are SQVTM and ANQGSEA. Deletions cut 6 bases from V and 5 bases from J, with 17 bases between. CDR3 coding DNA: TGCAGCGTAAGGGACACTGCCCTCCACGAGCAGTACTTC. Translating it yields CSVRDTALHEQYF.

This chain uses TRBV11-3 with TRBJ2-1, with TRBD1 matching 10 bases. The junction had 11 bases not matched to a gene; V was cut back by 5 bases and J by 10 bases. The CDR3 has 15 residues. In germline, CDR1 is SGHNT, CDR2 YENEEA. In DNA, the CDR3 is TGTGCCAGCAGCGTTACCGGGACAGGGGTTGGGGAGCAGTTCTTC. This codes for CASSVTGTGVGEQFF.

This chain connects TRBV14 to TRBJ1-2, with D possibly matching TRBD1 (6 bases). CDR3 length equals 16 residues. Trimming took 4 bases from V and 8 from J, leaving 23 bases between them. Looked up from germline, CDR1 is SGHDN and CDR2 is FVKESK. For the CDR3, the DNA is TGTGCCAGCAGCCTAAGGGAAATAAACAGGGCATACGGCTACACCTTC. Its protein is CASSLREINRAYGYTF.

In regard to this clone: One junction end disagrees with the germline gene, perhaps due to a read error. The CDR3 nucleotides read TGTGCCAGCTCACCAAAGCTAACTCATGAAAAACTGTTTTTT. Its translation is CASSPKLTHEKLFF. The chain has TRBV18 and TRBJ1-4; D is ambiguous. CDR3 size: 14 residues. Germline CDR1 reads KGHSH; CDR2 reads LQKENI.

The CDR3 here is CASSRDRGSNQPQHF. The CDR3 DNA sequence: TGTGCCAGCAGTAGGGACAGGGGCTCCAATCAGCCCCAGCATTTT. The chain combines TRBV2 with TRBJ1-5; 10 positions match TRBD1. Germline V gene data show CDR1 as SNHLY and CDR2 as FYNNEI. Losses at the gene ends were 5 bases for V and 3 bases for J; bases not matched to a gene: 4. There are 15 residues in the CDR3.

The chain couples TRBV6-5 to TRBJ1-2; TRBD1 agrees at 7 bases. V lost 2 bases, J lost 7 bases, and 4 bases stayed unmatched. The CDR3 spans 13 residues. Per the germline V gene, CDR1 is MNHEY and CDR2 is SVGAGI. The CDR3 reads CASSYGGGGGYTF. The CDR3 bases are TGTGCCAGCAGTTACGGAGGGGGCGGTGGCTACACCTTC.

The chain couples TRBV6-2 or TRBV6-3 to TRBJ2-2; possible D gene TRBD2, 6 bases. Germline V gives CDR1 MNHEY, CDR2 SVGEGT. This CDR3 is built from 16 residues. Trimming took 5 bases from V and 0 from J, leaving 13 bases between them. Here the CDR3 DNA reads TGTGCCAGCAGTCCCCCGCGGGGAACGAACACCGGGGAGCTGTTTTTT. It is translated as CASSPPRGTNTGELFF.

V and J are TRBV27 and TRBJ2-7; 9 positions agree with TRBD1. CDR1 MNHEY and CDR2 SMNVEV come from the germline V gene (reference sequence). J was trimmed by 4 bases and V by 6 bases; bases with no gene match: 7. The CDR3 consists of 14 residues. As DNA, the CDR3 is TGTGCCAGCAGCCGGACGGGACAGGGTTACGAGCAGTACTTC. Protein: CASSRTGQGYEQYF.

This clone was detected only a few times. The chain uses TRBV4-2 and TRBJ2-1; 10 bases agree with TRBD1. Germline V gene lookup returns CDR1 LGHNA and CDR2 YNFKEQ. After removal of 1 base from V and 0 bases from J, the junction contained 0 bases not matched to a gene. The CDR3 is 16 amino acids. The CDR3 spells CASSQGTGGSYNEQFF. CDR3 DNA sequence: TGTGCCAGCAGCCAAGGGACAGGGGGCTCCTACAATGAGCAGTTCTTC.

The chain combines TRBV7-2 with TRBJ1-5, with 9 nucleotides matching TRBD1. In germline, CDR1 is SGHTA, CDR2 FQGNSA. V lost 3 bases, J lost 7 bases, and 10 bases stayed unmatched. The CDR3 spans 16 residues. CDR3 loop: CASSLYSGTGTQPQHF. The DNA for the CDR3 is TGTGCCAGCAGCTTGTATTCCGGGACAGGGACACAGCCCCAGCATTTT. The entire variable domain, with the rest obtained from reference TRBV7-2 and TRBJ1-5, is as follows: GAGVSQSPSNKVTEKGKDVELRCDPISGHTALYWYRQSLGQGLEFLIYFQGNSAPDKSGLPSDRFSAERTGGSVSTLTIQRTQQEDSAVYLCASSLYSGTGTQPQHFGDGTRLSIL.

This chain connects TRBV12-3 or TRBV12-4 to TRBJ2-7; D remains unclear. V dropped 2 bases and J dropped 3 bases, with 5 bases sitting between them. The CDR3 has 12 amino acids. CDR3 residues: CASSLPSYEQYF. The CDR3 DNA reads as TGTGCCAGCAGTTTACCTAGCTACGAGCAGTACTTC.

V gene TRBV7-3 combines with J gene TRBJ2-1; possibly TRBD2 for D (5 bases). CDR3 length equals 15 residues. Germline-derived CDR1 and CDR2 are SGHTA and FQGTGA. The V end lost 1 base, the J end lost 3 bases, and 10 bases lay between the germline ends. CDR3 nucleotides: TGTGCCAGCAGCTTAAGCGGTAGCGTCTACAATGAGCAGTTCTTC. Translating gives CASSLSGSVYNEQFF.

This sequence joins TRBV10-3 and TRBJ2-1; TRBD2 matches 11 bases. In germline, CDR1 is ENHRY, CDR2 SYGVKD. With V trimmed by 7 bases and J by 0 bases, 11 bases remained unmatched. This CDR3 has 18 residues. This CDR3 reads CAITISSGGLSSYNEQFF. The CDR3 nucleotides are TGTGCCATCACGATTTCTAGCGGGGGGCTTAGCTCCTACAATGAGCAGTTCTTC.

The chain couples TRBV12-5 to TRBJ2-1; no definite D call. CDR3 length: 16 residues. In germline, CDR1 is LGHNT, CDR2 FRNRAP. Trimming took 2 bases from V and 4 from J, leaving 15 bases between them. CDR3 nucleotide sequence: TGTGCTAGTGGTTTGCCCCCTCGACTCACATACAATGAGCAGTTCTTC. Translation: CASGLPPRLTYNEQFF.

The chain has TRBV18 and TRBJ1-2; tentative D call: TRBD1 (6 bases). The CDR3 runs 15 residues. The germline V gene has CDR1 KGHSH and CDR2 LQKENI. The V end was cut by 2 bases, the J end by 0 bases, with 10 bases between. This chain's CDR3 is CASSPGGTSNYGYTF. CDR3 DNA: TGTGCCAGCTCACCAGGGGGCACCTCTAACTATGGCTACACCTTC.

The CDR3 region is CASSRLAKGEQFF. CDR3 coding DNA: TGTGCCAGCAGCCGACTAGCGAAAGGTGAGCAGTTCTTC. J is TRBJ2-1 and V is TRBV3-1 (or the pseudogene TRBV3-2); 8 bases map to TRBD2. Germline CDR1 is LGHDT and CDR2 is YNNKEL (reference sequence). This CDR3 is 13 amino acids long. Germline trimming cut 4 bases from V and 9 bases from J; bases unmatched to any gene: 5.

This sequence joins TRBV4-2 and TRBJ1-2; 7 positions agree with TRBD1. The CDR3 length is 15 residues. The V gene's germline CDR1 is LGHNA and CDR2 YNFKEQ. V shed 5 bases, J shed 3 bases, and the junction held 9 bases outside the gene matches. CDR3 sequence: CASSSAPTGDYGYTF. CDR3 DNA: TGTGCCAGCAGCTCAGCCCCCACAGGGGACTATGGCTACACCTTC.

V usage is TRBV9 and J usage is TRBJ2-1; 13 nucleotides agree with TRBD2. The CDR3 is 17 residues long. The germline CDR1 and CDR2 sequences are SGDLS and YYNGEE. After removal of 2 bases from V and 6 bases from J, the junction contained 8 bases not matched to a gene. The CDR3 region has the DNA TGTGCCAGCAGCGTTAGGACTAGCGGGGGTACCATCAATGAGCAGTTCTTC. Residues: CASSVRTSGGTINEQFF.

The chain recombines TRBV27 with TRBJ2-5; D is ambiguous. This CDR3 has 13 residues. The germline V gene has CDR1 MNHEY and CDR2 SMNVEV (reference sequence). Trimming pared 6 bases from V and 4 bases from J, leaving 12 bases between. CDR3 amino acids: CASSLHPRETQYF. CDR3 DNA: TGTGCCAGCAGCCTACACCCTAGAGAGACCCAGTACTTC.

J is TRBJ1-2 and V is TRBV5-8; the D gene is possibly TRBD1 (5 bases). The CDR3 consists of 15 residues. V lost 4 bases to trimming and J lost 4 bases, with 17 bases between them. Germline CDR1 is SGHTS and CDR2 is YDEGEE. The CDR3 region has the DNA TGTGCCAGCAGCCGTACCGGGGGACTGGGCTATGGCTACACCTTC. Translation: CASSRTGGLGYGYTF.